Listed below are T cell receptor beta chains from one sample, sequenced in a study of metastatic and nonmetastatic thyroid tumors. From the PCR reads, TCRdb re-called clones with MiXCR. The table records approximately 23,000 clones, around a third of them present only once. Sequencing was done on a sample of blood. All receptors derive from a male donor with papillary thyroid cancer or a benign thyroid nodule (not recorded which). Some clones in this sample may be carry-over from other donors' samples. Both conserved end residues are part of each CDR3. Each record gives: D gene, clone size, J gene, V gene, CDR3 DNA, CDR3 protein. The D gene is left open where the match is weak. Rows give clone size only sometimes, using once, few, many, or a class for an expanded clone.

d_gene: NA
abundance: medium-sized
j_gene: TRBJ1-1
v_gene: TRBV20-1
CDR3nt: TGCAGTGCTAGTAACCCTGGTGACGCTGAAGCTTTCTTT
CDR3aa: CSASNPGDAEAFF

d_gene: NA
abundance: many
j_gene: TRBJ2-4
v_gene: TRBV6-2/TRBV6-3
CDR3nt: TGTGCCAGCAGTTCGGGTCTAGCCAAAAACATTCAGTACTTC
CDR3aa: CASSSGLAKNIQYF

d_gene: NA
abundance: NA
j_gene: TRBJ2-3
v_gene: TRBV20-1
CDR3nt: TGCAGTGCTATTAGAGGGAGCACAGATACGCAGTATTTT
CDR3aa: CSAIRGSTDTQYF

d_gene: NA
abundance: NA
j_gene: TRBJ2-6
v_gene: TRBV20-1
CDR3nt: TGCAGTGCTAGCGGGGTGGGACTCTGTGGGGCCAACGTCCTGACTTTC
CDR3aa: CSASGVGLCGANVLTF

d_gene: NA
abundance: many
j_gene: TRBJ1-1
v_gene: TRBV7-9
CDR3nt: TGTGCCAGCAGCTTAAGGTCAGAGTACACTGAAGCTTTCTTT
CDR3aa: CASSLRSEYTEAFF

d_gene: NA
abundance: NA
j_gene: TRBJ1-1
v_gene: TRBV19
CDR3nt: TGTGCCAGTAGCCCCGCCGGGGGCCGTGGAACTGAAGCTTTCTTT
CDR3aa: CASSPAGGRGTEAFF

d_gene: TRBD1
abundance: many
j_gene: TRBJ1-5
v_gene: TRBV15
CDR3nt: TGTGCCACCAGCGGACAGGGAGGCAATCAGCCCCAGCATTTT
CDR3aa: CATSGQGGNQPQHF

d_gene: NA
abundance: NA
j_gene: TRBJ1-1
v_gene: TRBV28
CDR3nt: TGTGCCAGCAGCGCACCGACAGGTGGTTGGACTGAAGCTTTCTTC
CDR3aa: CASSAPTGGWTEAFF

d_gene: NA
abundance: NA
j_gene: TRBJ2-1
v_gene: TRBV19
CDR3nt: TGTGCCAGTAGTCGGAATTCCTACAATGAGCAGTTCTTC
CDR3aa: CASSRNSYNEQFF

d_gene: NA
abundance: once
j_gene: TRBJ1-1
v_gene: TRBV30
CDR3nt: TGTGCCTGGACAAAGACAGGGAACACTGAAGCTTTCTTT
CDR3aa: CAWTKTGNTEAFF

d_gene: NA
abundance: NA
j_gene: TRBJ2-3
v_gene: TRBV5-8
CDR3nt: TGTGCCAGCAGCTTTAGTGGGGGTGCAGATACGCAGTATTTT
CDR3aa: CASSFSGGADTQYF

d_gene: NA
abundance: NA
j_gene: TRBJ2-5
v_gene: TRBV20-1
CDR3nt: TGCAGTGCTAGAGGAGACATTACGCAAGAGACCCAGTACTTC
CDR3aa: CSARGDITQETQYF

d_gene: NA
abundance: many
j_gene: TRBJ2-5
v_gene: TRBV14
CDR3nt: TGTGCCAGCAGCCAGGGGACAGAGACCCAGTACTTC
CDR3aa: CASSQGTETQYF

d_gene: NA
abundance: NA
j_gene: TRBJ2-5
v_gene: TRBV24-1
CDR3nt: TGTGCCACCAGTGATTTTAGCCTAGTGGGGGCCCAAGAGACCCAGTACTTC
CDR3aa: CATSDFSLVGAQETQYF